The rows below give T cell receptor beta chains drawn from one sample of a study of molecular identifiers for immune sequencing clone quantification. TCRdb redid the calling of the PCR reads with MiXCR, one entry per CDR3 protein. Of some 650,000 distinct CDR3 sequences in the sample, about 20% are singletons; the top ten hold roughly 0.85%. Sequencing was done on a sample of naive CD8+ T cells from blood, with Jurkat cell RNA spiked in. The receptors here all came from a human donor in good health. Some libraries in this study had Jurkat cell RNA spiked in. Each CDR3 is given with its conserved first and last residue. A D gene is named only where the DNA matches it firmly. Clone size is stated in some rows and not others, as once, few, many or a class when expanded.

many	TRBV7-2	.	TRBJ2-3	CASSSTGWSTDTQYF	TGTGCCAGCAGCTCGACAGGTTGGAGCACAGATACGCAGTATTTT
many	TRBV27	TRBD2	TRBJ2-5	CASSLFGLAGQETQYF	TGTGCCAGCAGTTTATTCGGGTTAGCGGGGCAAGAGACCCAGTACTTC
many	TRBV4-3	.	TRBJ1-1	CASSPWTGLNTEAFF	TGCGCCAGCAGCCCCTGGACGGGATTGAACACTGAAGCTTTCTTT
many	TRBV7-2	.	TRBJ1-1	CASSSAGATEAFF	TGTGCCAGCAGCTCCGCCGGGGCCACTGAAGCTTTCTTT
many	TRBV5-1	TRBD1	TRBJ2-2	CASSLPGQGDPNTGELFF	TGCGCCAGCAGCTTACCGGGACAGGGGGACCCGAACACCGGGGAGCTGTTTTTT
many	TRBV12-3/TRBV12-4	.	TRBJ1-3	CASSLLISGNTIYF	TGTGCCAGCAGTTTACTGATCTCTGGAAACACCATATATTTT
many	TRBV4-3	.	TRBJ2-3	CASSQELGTADTQYF	TGCGCCAGCAGCCAAGAATTAGGTACAGCGGACACGCAGTATTTT
.	TRBV27	TRBD2	TRBJ2-7	CASSLSGLAGEVGEQYF	TGTGCCAGCAGTTTAAGTGGACTAGCGGGAGAGGTAGGCGAGCAGTACTTC
.	TRBV4-3	TRBD1	TRBJ1-6	CASSQDRTGRSPLHF	TGCGCCAGCAGCCAAGATCGGACAGGGCGGTCACCCCTCCACTTT
.	TRBV4-3	.	TRBJ2-7	CASSPRDGVREQRF	TGCGCCAGCAGCCCCCGGGACGGGGTTCGGGAGCAGCGCTTC
few	TRBV7-6	TRBD2	TRBJ2-1	CASSLGATDTSGGRSYNEQFF	TGTGCCAGCAGCTTAGGTGCGACAGATACTAGCGGGGGGCGCTCCTACAATGAGCAGTTCTTC
.	TRBV12-3/TRBV12-4	.	TRBJ1-5	CASSFGQPLHF	TGTGCCAGCAGTTTCGGTCAGCCCCTGCATTTT
many	TRBV27	TRBD1	TRBJ2-7	CASSLGQGGTYEQYF	TGTGCCAGCAGCCTGGGACAGGGGGGTACCTACGAGCAGTACTTC
.	TRBV14	TRBD2	TRBJ2-1	CASSQSSGTSLDEQFF	TGTGCCAGCAGCCAATCGTCCGGGACTAGCCTTGATGAGCAGTTCTTC
many	TRBV6-2/TRBV6-3	.	TRBJ1-1	CASRPGPWPEAFF	TGTGCCAGCAGGCCGGGTCCATGGCCTGAAGCTTTCTTT
.	TRBV9	TRBD1	TRBJ1-2	CASSPRTGQGARDYGYTF	TGTGCCAGCAGCCCCAGAACGGGACAGGGGGCGCGAGACTATGGCTACACCTTC
.	TRBV28	TRBD2	TRBJ2-7	CASTQTWREGPYEQYF	TGTGCCAGCACCCAAACATGGAGGGAGGGCCCCTACGAGCAGTACTTC
.	TRBV11-2	.	TRBJ2-5	CASSLDPVGETQYF	TGTGCCAGCAGCTTAGATCCCGTAGGGGAGACCCAGTACTTC
many	TRBV29-1	TRBD1	TRBJ1-1	CSVDRATEAFF	TGCAGTGTGGACAGGGCGACTGAAGCTTTCTTT
.	TRBV7-9	.	TRBJ2-3	CASSTRRVTKVFSTDTRYF	TGTGCCAGCAGCACACGCAGGGTTACCAAAGTCTTCAGCACAGATACGCGGTATTTT
once	TRBV9	.	TRBJ1-2	CASSTGNSYGYAF	TGTGCCAGCAGTACCGGAAACTCCTATGGCTACGCCTTC
.	TRBV10-1	.	TRBJ2-2	CASSDQWLSNTGELSF	TGCGCCAGCAGTGATCAATGGCTTTCGAACACCGGGGAGCTGTCTTTT
few	TRBV10-3	.	TRBJ2-5	CAIQAPNRETQYF	TGTGCCATCCAAGCACCCAATCGGGAGACCCAGTACTTC
few	TRBV19	.	TRBJ2-7	CASSPTGSLYEQYF	TGTGCCAGTAGTCCAACAGGTTCCCTCTACGAGCAGTACTTC
many	TRBV6-6	.	TRBJ1-1	CASVPGAAEAFF	TGTGCCAGCGTTCCGGGGGCTGCTGAAGCTTTCTTT
.	TRBV13	.	TRBJ2-7	CASSSLSDSYEQYF	TGTGCCAGCAGCTCCCTCTCGGACAGCTACGAGCAGTACTTC
many	TRBV9	.	TRBJ2-4	CASPRRRNIQYF	TGTGCCAGTCCAAGACGGAGAAACATTCAGTACTTC
many	TRBV6-2/TRBV6-3	TRBD1	TRBJ2-3	CASSPGQTSTDTQYF	TGTGCCAGCAGCCCGGGACAGACTAGCACAGATACGCAGTATTTT
many	TRBV3-1	.	TRBJ2-1	CASSQDSKSSYNEQFF	TGTGCCAGCAGCCAAGATTCCAAGAGCTCCTACAATGAGCAGTTCTTC
.	TRBV7-2	TRBD2	TRBJ2-1	CASSSLTSGAYNEQFF	TGTGCCAGCAGCTCCTTGACTAGCGGTGCCTACAATGAGCAGTTCTTC
many	TRBV20-1	TRBD1	TRBJ1-6	CSAYDRGGSYNSPLHF	TGCAGTGCTTACGACAGGGGAGGATCCTATAATTCACCCCTCCACTTT
many	TRBV12-3/TRBV12-4	TRBD1	TRBJ1-5	CASSLKGQGRGQPQHF	TGTGCCAGCAGTTTGAAGGGACAGGGTAGGGGTCAGCCCCAGCATTTT
many	TRBV7-9	TRBD1	TRBJ2-7	CASSTNGQVYEQYF	TGTGCCAGCAGCACCAATGGACAGGTCTACGAGCAGTACTTC
many	TRBV29-1	.	TRBJ2-3	CSAESTDTQYF	TGCAGTGCGGAGAGCACAGATACGCAGTATTTT
.	TRBV6-5	.	TRBJ2-1	CASSYSRGFNEQFF	TGTGCCAGCAGTTACTCCCGGGGTTTCAATGAGCAGTTCTTC
many	TRBV6-5	.	TRBJ2-1	CASSYAGNSWDEQFF	TGTGCCAGCAGTTACGCAGGGAACAGTTGGGATGAGCAGTTCTTC
.	TRBV28	TRBD1	TRBJ1-5	CASSTTGVQPQHF	TGTGCCAGCAGCACTACAGGGGTTCAGCCCCAGCATTTT
few	TRBV3-1	.	TRBJ2-7	CASSQRGRDYEQYF	TGTGCCAGCAGCCAGAGGGGTAGAGATTACGAGCAGTACTTC
many	TRBV27	TRBD2	TRBJ2-3	CASSLNSGGSTDTQYF	TGTGCCAGCAGTTTAAATAGCGGGGGTAGCACAGATACGCAGTATTTT
.	TRBV12-3/TRBV12-4	.	TRBJ2-7	CASTSGNEQYF	TGTGCCAGCACTTCAGGTAACGAGCAGTACTTC
few	TRBV9	.	TRBJ1-3	CASSDPGSAGNTIYF	TGTGCCAGCAGCGATCCAGGGTCCGCTGGAAACACCATATATTTT
many	TRBV6-6	.	TRBJ2-3	CASSYSLLGTDTQYF	TGTGCCAGCAGTTACTCTCTACTGGGCACAGATACGCAGTATTTT
many	TRBV4-1	.	TRBJ2-5	CASSAPGMETQYF	TGCGCCAGCAGCGCTCCTGGTATGGAGACCCAGTACTTC
.	TRBV5-1	.	TRBJ1-6	CASILRGQQYNSPLRF	TGCGCCAGCATCCTGAGAGGACAGCAGTATAATTCACCCCTCCGCTTT
many	TRBV7-9	TRBD1	TRBJ1-1	CASSLERQGNTEAFF	TGTGCCAGCAGCTTAGAGAGACAGGGGAACACTGAAGCTTTCTTT
few	TRBV20-1	.	TRBJ1-1	CSARAIGVEAFF	TGCAGTGCTCGGGCCATCGGGGTTGAAGCTTTCTTT
.	TRBV12-3/TRBV12-4	.	TRBJ2-7	CASSFALRGPPYEQYF	TGTGCCAGCAGTTTCGCCCTCCGGGGGCCCCCCTACGAGCAGTACTTC
.	TRBV12-3/TRBV12-4	.	TRBJ1-4	CASKGRGEEKLFF	TGTGCCAGCAAGGGACGGGGCGAGGAAAAACTGTTTTTT
few	TRBV4-3	.	TRBJ2-3	CASSQAVVDTQYF	TGCGCCAGCAGCCAAGCGGTTGTGGATACGCAGTATTTT
few	TRBV27	.	TRBJ2-7	CASSLSSNPYEQYF	TGTGCCAGCAGTTTATCGTCAAACCCCTACGAGCAGTACTTC
many	TRBV5-5	TRBD1	TRBJ1-4	CASSLAGTVNEKLFF	TGTGCCAGCAGCTTGGCGGGGACAGTCAATGAAAAACTGTTTTTT
many	TRBV11-2	TRBD2	TRBJ2-3	CASSAASGGTTDTQYF	TGTGCCAGCAGCGCGGCTAGCGGGGGGACGACAGATACGCAGTATTTT
many	TRBV4-3	.	TRBJ1-1	CASSQETGFNTEAFF	TGCGCCAGCAGCCAAGAAACAGGGTTTAACACTGAAGCTTTCTTT
.	TRBV3-1	.	TRBJ1-1	CASSQEGLGGQGAFF	TGTGCCAGCAGCCAAGAGGGGCTGGGGGGTCAGGGAGCTTTCTTT
many	TRBV7-2	.	TRBJ1-1	CASSLMGMNTEAFF	TGTGCCAGCAGCTTAATGGGAATGAACACTGAAGCTTTCTTT